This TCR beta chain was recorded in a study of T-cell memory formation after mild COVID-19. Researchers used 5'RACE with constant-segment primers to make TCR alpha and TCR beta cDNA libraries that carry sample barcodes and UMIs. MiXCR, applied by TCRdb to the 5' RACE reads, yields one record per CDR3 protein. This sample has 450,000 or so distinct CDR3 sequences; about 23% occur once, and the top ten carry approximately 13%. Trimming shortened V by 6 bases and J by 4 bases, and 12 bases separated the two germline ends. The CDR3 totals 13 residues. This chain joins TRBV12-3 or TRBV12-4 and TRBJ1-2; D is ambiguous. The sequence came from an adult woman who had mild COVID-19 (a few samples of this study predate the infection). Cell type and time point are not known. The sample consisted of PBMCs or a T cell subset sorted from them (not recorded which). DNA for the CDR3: TGTGCCAGCAGCCCAACAGATATCTATGGCTACACCTTC. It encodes CASSPTDIYGYTF.